This T cell receptor beta chain is drawn from a study of shared clonotypes between healthy human individuals. The V gene's germline CDR1 is MGHDK and CDR2 SYGVNS. The length of the CDR3 is 15 residues. V was clipped by 1 base and J by 4 bases, with 10 bases between them. Researchers ran the assay at a deep level. Clones were read by immunoSEQ multiplex PCR, and TCRdb kept only the in-frame ones, dropping some. Here the sample spans over 700,000 clones, roughly 72% being singletons. Turning to this clone: Its specificity is not known.

Whole-study findings and limits: An expected dependence of interdonor clonotype sharing on sequencing depth was noted. Even with large depth, rarefaction showed that sorted-subset sequencing was incomplete.

Memory CD4+ cells were the fraction left after CD45RA+ naive selection. The sample taken for sequencing was memory CD4+ T cells sorted from blood. As to subset: CD45RA-negative fraction. This TCR was recovered from a woman aged 25 to 39 in good health. J is TRBJ2-2 and V is TRBV25-1; a weak D match, TRBD1 (6 bases). The CDR3 DNA sequence: TGTGCCAGCAGTGAATCCTACAGGGCCACCGGGGAGCTGTTTTTT. It encodes CASSESYRATGELFF.